The 8 T cell receptor beta chains below were found in one sample sequenced in a study of cytomegalovirus exposure and HLA in healthy donors. Primers: 60 Vbeta forward and 13 Jbeta reverse. Only in-frame clones appear in the TCRdb table, and some are missing; sequencing was by immunoSEQ multiplex PCR. The sample yields over 110,000 clones, around three quarters seen once. Specimen: PBMCs. The origin of the receptors is a woman aged 35 to 49 in good health and CMV-seropositive.

The chain carries TRBV2 and TRBJ2-7; 7 bases line up with TRBD1. Germline CDR1 is SNHLY and CDR2 is FYNNEI. This CDR3 region has 15 residues. J lost 2 bases, V lost 4 bases, and 8 bases had no gene match. Here the CDR3 reads CASSVEGGYTYEQYF. The DNA for the CDR3 is TGTGCCAGCAGTGTTGAAGGGGGCTACACCTACGAGCAGTACTTC.

J is TRBJ2-1 and V is TRBV28; possibly TRBD1 for D (6 bases). The CDR3 is 13 amino acids. Deletions cut 8 bases from V and 0 bases from J, with 8 bases between. The V gene's germline CDR1 is MDHEN and CDR2 SYDVKM. The CDR3 protein is CASQDSSYNEQFF. CDR3 nucleotides: TGTGCCAGCCAGGACAGCTCCTACAATGAGCAGTTCTTC. Combining the CDR3 with reference TRBV28 and TRBJ2-1 gives the whole variable domain DVKVTQSSRYLVKRTGEKVFLECVQDMDHENMFWYRQDPGLGLRLIYFSYDVKMKEKGDIPEGYSVSREKKERFSLILESASTNQTSMYLCASQDSSYNEQFFGPGTRLTVL.

The V gene is TRBV19, the J gene TRBJ2-6; unclear D gene. The length of the CDR3 is 15 residues. V lost 1 base to trimming and J lost 11 bases, with 15 bases between them. Looked up from germline, CDR1 is LNHDA and CDR2 is SQIVND (reference sequence). CDR3 in amino acids: CASSIVPPTVHVLTF. Here the CDR3 DNA reads TGTGCCAGTAGTATAGTTCCCCCGACTGTGCACGTCCTGACTTTC.

J is TRBJ2-7 and V is TRBV7-9; weak D call: TRBD2 (6 bases). CDR1 and CDR2 (germline): SEHNR, FQNEAQ (reference sequence). The length of the CDR3 is 14 residues. Trimming shortened V by 5 bases and J by 2 bases, and 13 bases separated the two germline ends. CDR3 residues: CASSTSWGAYEQYF. Here the CDR3 DNA reads TGTGCCAGCAGCACTTCTTGGGGGGCCTACGAGCAGTACTTC.

This clone was observed a single time. The chain employs TRBV7-2 and TRBJ2-4; TRBD2 is a possible D gene (5 bases). The CDR3 sequence is 15 residues long. From germline, CDR1 is SGHTA and CDR2 FQGNSA. Trimming removed 2 bases from V and 3 bases from J, with 11 bases in between. Here the CDR3 reads CASSLTTTYKNIQYF. The CDR3 bases are TGTGCCAGCAGCTTAACGACTACCTACAAAAACATTCAGTACTTC.

This clone was found a few times. The rearrangement uses TRBV10-3 and TRBJ2-5; 7 bases agree with TRBD1. TRBJ2-7 matches the DNA end more closely, so the J call is doubtful. This CDR3 region has 17 residues. Looked up from germline, CDR1 is ENHRY and CDR2 is SYGVKD. For the CDR3, the DNA is TGTGCCATCAGTGGGCCACCTAGAGGGGGCGAAGCTGACGAGCAGTACTTC. Translating it yields CAISGPPRGGEADEQYF.

The gene calls are TRBV4-2 and TRBJ2-2; 12 bases are shared with TRBD2. Germline V gene data show CDR1 as LGHNA and CDR2 as YNFKEQ. V gave up 4 bases and J gave up 6 bases; unmatched junction bases: 15. This CDR3 has 19 residues. For the CDR3, the DNA is TGTGCCAGCAGCCTAGGGTTGCCTAGCGGGAGGGCCAGTTCCGGGGAGCTGTTTTTT. It yields the protein CASSLGLPSGRASSGELFF.

The chain combines TRBV19 with TRBJ1-1; 8 bases fit TRBD1. The CDR3 length is 16 residues. The ends lost 2 bases at V and 1 base at J; junction bases unmatched: 6. Germline loops: CDR1 LNHDA, CDR2 SQIVND (reference sequence). The CDR3 is CASSIRQGMGNTEAFF. Written as DNA, the CDR3 is TGTGCCAGTAGTATACGACAGGGGATGGGGAACACTGAAGCTTTCTTT.